These 23 T cell receptor beta chains came from one sample sequenced in a study of beta chain features in type 1 diabetes. The study reverse transcribed the entire isolated RNA, so it sequenced expressed TCRB transcripts. The method was immunoSEQ multiplex PCR; TCRdb's version includes in-frame clones alone and lacks a portion of them. The sample contains fewer than 150,000 clones, 6.9% of which appear only once. The sample was central memory CD4+ T cells from blood. The receptors shown here come from a woman aged 25-40 years in good health.

The chain employs TRBV9 and TRBJ2-7; perhaps TRBD2 as D (7 bases). V was trimmed by 3 bases and J by 5 bases, leaving 15 bases between them. The CDR3 is 14 residues long. In germline, CDR1 is SGDLS, CDR2 YYNGEE. The CDR3, as DNA: TGTGCCAGCAGCGCGCCGGGGAGGGGGGACGAGCAGTACTTC. Residues: CASSAPGRGDEQYF.

The CDR3 protein is CASRYAGSSYNEQFF. The CDR3 DNA reads as TGTGCCAGCAGATACGCCGGGAGCTCCTACAATGAGCAGTTCTTC. The chain employs TRBV27 and TRBJ2-1; tentatively, D is TRBD2 (6 bases). The CDR3 extends over 15 amino acids. Trimming stripped 6 bases from V and 0 bases from J, with 12 bases between. The germline CDR1 and CDR2 sequences are MNHEY and SMNVEV (reference sequence).

This chain uses TRBV28 with TRBJ1-5; no clear D. This CDR3 is 14 amino acids long. V was trimmed by 3 bases and J by 0 bases, leaving 6 bases between them. Germline CDR1 is MDHEN and CDR2 is SYDVKM. CDR3 in DNA: TGTGCCAGCAGTTTTGCGAATAGCAATCAGCCCCAGCATTTT. Its translation is CASSFANSNQPQHF.

This clone has only a few counts. V gene TRBV13 combines with J gene TRBJ2-2; maybe TRBD2 (6 bases). Trimming stripped 2 bases from V and 3 bases from J, with 13 bases between. The germline gives CDR1 PRHDT, CDR2 FYEKMQ (reference sequence). This CDR3 comprises 16 residues. Here the CDR3 reads CASSLRGKVDTGELFF. CDR3 nucleotide sequence: TGTGCCAGCAGCTTACGCGGGAAGGTGGACACCGGGGAGCTGTTTTTT.

J is TRBJ2-5 and V is TRBV13; 9 nucleotides line up with TRBD2. This CDR3 spans 15 amino acids. V was pared by 0 bases and J by 4 bases, with 3 bases of the junction left unmatched. Germline V gene lookup returns CDR1 PRHDT and CDR2 FYEKMQ (reference sequence). The CDR3 DNA reads TGTGCCAGCAGCTTAGGGCTAGCGGGATCAGAGACCCAGTACTTC. Protein sequence: CASSLGLAGSETQYF.

This clone was counted a few times. The V call is TRBV6-5, the J call TRBJ1-1, with D possibly TRBD1 on 5 matching bases. From germline, CDR1 is MNHEY and CDR2 SVGAGI. The CDR3 loop spans 13 amino acids. With 6 bases removed from V and 1 base from J, the gap between germline ends came to 9 bases. CDR3 nucleotide sequence: TGTGCCAGCAGACGTGGACAGAACACTGAAGCTTTCTTT. Its translation is CASRRGQNTEAFF.

V usage is TRBV5-4 and J usage is TRBJ2-4; TRBD2 is a possible D gene (5 bases). V was pared by 1 base and J by 7 bases, with 9 bases between. The CDR3 consists of 13 residues. Germline values: CDR1 SGHNT, CDR2 YYREEE (reference sequence). CDR3 nucleotide sequence: TGTGCCAGCAGCTTGAGAGGGTTGAACATTCAGTACTTC. Its protein is CASSLRGLNIQYF.

This clone was detected many times. The chain uses TRBV7-3 and TRBJ2-7; possible D gene TRBD2, 5 bases. Germline CDR1 is SGHTA and CDR2 is FQGTGA. V lost 0 bases and J 5 bases, leaving 17 bases between the germline ends. CDR3 length: 16 residues. The chain's CDR3 is CASSLTGSAGSHEQYF. The CDR3 DNA sequence: TGTGCCAGCAGCTTAACGGGCAGCGCGGGTTCCCACGAGCAGTACTTC.

This sequence joins TRBV11-2 and TRBJ2-5, with D uncertain. Trimming stripped 7 bases from V and 4 bases from J, with 13 bases between. Germline assignment: CDR1 SGHAT and CDR2 FQNNGV. CDR3 length: 13 amino acids. The CDR3 DNA reads as TGTGCCAGCACCCCCGGGTTGATAGAGACCCAGTACTTC. This sequence encodes CASTPGLIETQYF.

The chain has TRBV7-2 and TRBJ2-2, with 14 bases aligning to TRBD2. This CDR3 is 16 amino acids long. Trimming took 5 bases from V and 7 from J; bases not matched to a gene: 6. CDR1 is SGHTA and CDR2 is FQGNSA in the germline V gene. The DNA of the CDR3 is TGTGCCAGCAGCCCGAAGACTAGCGGGAGGGTCGGGGAGCTGTTTTTT. It yields the protein CASSPKTSGRVGELFF.

In this sample, this clone turned up a few times. V gene TRBV25-1 combines with J gene TRBJ1-1; D gene ambiguous. The CDR3 consists of 15 residues. V was pared by 1 base and J by 3 bases, with 12 bases between. The V gene's germline CDR1 is MGHDK and CDR2 SYGVNS. CDR3 DNA sequence: TGTGCCAGCAGTGAATTATGGAGGAAGGACACTGAAGCTTTCTTT. Its translation: CASSELWRKDTEAFF.

This clone was counted many times. The V and J genes are TRBV5-4 and TRBJ1-2; D is unresolved. V was pared by 4 bases and J by 3 bases, with 10 bases between. This CDR3 is built from 13 residues. Germline CDR1 is SGHNT and CDR2 is YYREEE (reference sequence). CDR3 DNA sequence: TGTGCCAGCAGCCTGGCCGTTGACTATGGCTACACCTTC. Its translation is CASSLAVDYGYTF.

The V and J genes are TRBV4-2 and TRBJ2-7, with 7 bases lining up with TRBD2. Trimming removed 5 bases from V and 6 bases from J; junction bases left unmatched: 10. The V gene's germline CDR1 is LGHNA and CDR2 YNFKEQ. This CDR3 region has 14 residues. CDR3 protein: CASSLDGASGEQYF. CDR3 coding DNA: TGTGCCAGCAGCTTAGATGGCGCTAGCGGCGAGCAGTACTTC.

This clone was detected many times. For the CDR3, the DNA is TGTGCCACCAGACGGAGCTCCTACAATGAGCAGTTCTTC. Translating gives CATRRSSYNEQFF. J is TRBJ2-1 and V is TRBV27, with D hard to call. Trimming pared 10 bases from V and 0 bases from J, leaving 10 bases between. Looked up from germline, CDR1 is MNHEY and CDR2 is SMNVEV (reference sequence). This CDR3 has 13 amino acids.

There are many counts of this clone. The rearrangement links TRBV19 to TRBJ1-5, with D unresolved. CDR1 is LNHDA and CDR2 is SQIVND in the germline V gene (reference sequence). This CDR3 spans 14 amino acids. The ends were cut back, 8 bases at V and 0 bases at J, with 11 bases in the middle. This CDR3 reads CASETGYSNQPQHF. In DNA form, the CDR3 reads TGTGCCAGTGAAACCGGGTATAGCAATCAGCCCCAGCATTTT.

This clone was counted between two and nine times. The gene calls are TRBV28 and TRBJ2-7, with 10 bases matching TRBD2. V gave up 8 bases and J gave up 3 bases; unmatched junction bases: 7. The germline gives CDR1 MDHEN, CDR2 SYDVKM. The CDR3 covers 14 residues. In DNA form, the CDR3 reads TGTGCCAGCTACGGGACTAGCGAAGGCTACGAGCAGTACTTC. This gives the protein CASYGTSEGYEQYF.

A single count supports this clone. DNA for the CDR3: TGTGCCAGCTATCGGACAGGGGATTCCTACGAGCAGTACTTC. It yields the protein CASYRTGDSYEQYF. The V call is TRBV2, the J call TRBJ2-7; TRBD1 agrees at 9 bases. CDR1 SNHLY and CDR2 FYNNEI come from the germline V gene. The J segment lost 1 base and the V segment lost 8 bases, leaving 6 bases of the junction unmatched. The CDR3 totals 14 residues.

This chain uses TRBV5-1 with TRBJ2-6; TRBD2 agrees at 8 bases. Germline V gene lookup returns CDR1 SGHRS and CDR2 YFSETQ. This CDR3 has 18 residues. V gave up 0 bases and J gave up 0 bases; unmatched junction bases: 5. CDR3 protein: CASSLVLGTSSGANVLTF. Here the CDR3 DNA reads TGCGCCAGCAGCTTGGTTCTGGGGACTAGCTCTGGGGCCAACGTCCTGACTTTC.

This rearrangement joins TRBV4-2 to TRBJ1-5, with D uncertain. The CDR3 runs 13 residues. V was shortened by 4 bases and J by 6 bases, with 10 bases between the two germline ends. The germline V gene encodes CDR1 LGHNA and CDR2 YNFKEQ. The CDR3 loop reads CASSLQLTQPQHF. CDR3 nucleotide sequence: TGTGCCAGCAGCCTTCAGTTAACTCAGCCCCAGCATTTT.

The V gene is TRBV5-1, the J gene TRBJ2-2; the match to TRBD2 covers 11 bases. Germline V gives CDR1 SGHRS, CDR2 YFSETQ. J lost 7 bases, V lost 4 bases, and 9 bases had no gene match. This CDR3 has 16 residues. CDR3 region: CASSTLAGELGGELFF. CDR3 in DNA: TGCGCCAGCAGCACACTAGCGGGAGAACTGGGCGGGGAGCTGTTTTTT.

This clone was picked up many times. The V and J genes are TRBV7-2 and TRBJ2-7; D is perhaps TRBD2 (5 bases). Germline CDR1 is SGHTA and CDR2 is FQGNSA. The V end was cut by 2 bases, the J end by 12 bases, with 14 bases between. The CDR3 has 12 amino acids. For the CDR3, the DNA is TGTGCCAGCAGCTTAAAAGTCGGGGTCCCGTACTTC. Amino acid sequence: CASSLKVGVPYF.

V is TRBV28 and J is TRBJ2-5; TRBD2 aligns across 13 bases. Trimming at V came to 6 bases and at J to 4 bases, leaving 8 bases not matched to a gene. The V gene's germline CDR1 is MDHEN and CDR2 SYDVKM. CDR3 length equals 16 residues. This chain's CDR3 is CASRKGGTSGIETQYF. CDR3 in DNA: TGTGCCAGCAGAAAGGGGGGGACTAGCGGGATAGAGACCCAGTACTTC.

This clone was found many times. The rearrangement uses TRBV4-3 and TRBJ2-5, with D tentatively TRBD2 (5 bases). This CDR3 has 15 amino acids. V lost 1 base, J lost 2 bases, and 11 bases lay in between. Looked up from germline, CDR1 is LGHNA and CDR2 is YSLEER. CDR3 sequence (DNA): TGCGCCAGCAGCCAAGCTTACGGGAAGCAAGAGACCCAGTACTTC. Amino acids: CASSQAYGKQETQYF.